This T cell receptor beta chain was recorded in a study of shared clonotypes between healthy human individuals. About this clone itself: Its target is not known.

Germline V lookup: CDR1 MNHEY, CDR2 SVGAGI. The V gene end was trimmed by 6 bases and the J gene end by 3 bases; junction bases not matched to a gene: 6. The CDR3 consists of 15 residues. All the donors were Caucasian adults who lived in Nashville, Tennessee. Each subset's genomic DNA was split evenly across several immunoSEQ plates. Data came from immunoSEQ multiplex PCR; TCRdb stores just in-frame clones and leaves some out. The table shows some 470,000 clones, with 60% to 85% occurring only once. Study-level findings and limits: An anticipated effect of sequencing depth on clonotype sharing among donors was recognized.

This chain links TRBV6-5 with TRBJ2-7, with 12 positions matching TRBD2. This sequence was found in a woman aged 40 to 50 in good health. Some clones in this sample may be carry-over from other donors' samples. Sequenced input: PBMCs. As DNA, the CDR3 is TGTGCCAGCAGCCGAACTAGCGGGAGGTTCTACGAGCAGTACTTC. Its translation: CASSRTSGRFYEQYF.